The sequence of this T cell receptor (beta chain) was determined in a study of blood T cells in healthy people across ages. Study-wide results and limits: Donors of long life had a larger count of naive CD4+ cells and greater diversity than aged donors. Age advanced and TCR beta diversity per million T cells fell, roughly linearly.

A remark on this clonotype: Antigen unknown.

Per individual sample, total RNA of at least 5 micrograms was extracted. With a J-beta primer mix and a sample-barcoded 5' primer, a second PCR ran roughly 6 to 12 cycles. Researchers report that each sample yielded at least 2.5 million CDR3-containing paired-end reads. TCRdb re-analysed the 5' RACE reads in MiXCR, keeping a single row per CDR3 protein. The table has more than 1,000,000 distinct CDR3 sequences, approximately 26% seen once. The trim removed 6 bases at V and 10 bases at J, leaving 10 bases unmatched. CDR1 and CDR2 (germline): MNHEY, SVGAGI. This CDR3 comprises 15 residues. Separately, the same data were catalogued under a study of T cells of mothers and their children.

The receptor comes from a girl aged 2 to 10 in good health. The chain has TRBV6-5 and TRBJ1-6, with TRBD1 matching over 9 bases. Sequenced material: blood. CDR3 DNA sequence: TGTGCCAGCAGGCGAGGGACAGGGAGTGCGTCACCCCTCCACTTT. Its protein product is CASRRGTGSASPLHF.